These 31 T cell receptor beta chains originate from one sample sequenced in a study of T cell responses to AZD1222 COVID-19 vaccine. The assay was immunoSEQ multiplex PCR, and TCRdb's table has in-frame clones only and misses some. The data contain fewer than 200,000 clones, about 90% of them singletons. The sequencing here drew on peripheral blood, taken on day 0 of AZD1222 vaccination. Receptors originate from an adult in good health.

The chain links TRBV7-9 to TRBJ2-1; TRBD2 aligns across 9 bases. The J segment lost 1 base and the V segment lost 6 bases, leaving 4 bases of the junction unmatched. Germline V gene lookup returns CDR1 SEHNR and CDR2 FQNEAQ (reference sequence). This CDR3 contains 15 residues. CDR3 coding DNA: TGTGCCAGCAGTATGCGGGAGGGGTCCTACAATGAGCAGTTCTTC. This gives the protein CASSMREGSYNEQFF.

The genes are TRBV7-2 and TRBJ2-2; D is possibly TRBD2 (5 bases). The germline CDR1 and CDR2 sequences are SGHTA and FQGNSA. V lost 6 bases to trimming and J lost 2 bases, with 13 bases between them. The CDR3 extends over 15 amino acids. The CDR3 protein is CASSYAGGNTGELFF. The CDR3, as DNA: TGTGCCAGCAGTTACGCGGGCGGTAACACCGGGGAGCTGTTTTTT.

This clone occurred once. J is TRBJ1-6 and V is TRBV14; D is unclear. The germline CDR1 and CDR2 sequences are SGHDN and FVKESK. Trimming left V 2 bases short and J 7 bases short, with 6 bases between. CDR3 length: 13 amino acids. The CDR3 coding sequence is TGTGCCAGCAGCCAACTATGGAATTCACCCCTCCACTTT. Translated: CASSQLWNSPLHF.

The chain recombines TRBV5-4 with TRBJ2-7; the match to TRBD2 covers 9 bases. CDR3 length: 16 residues. V trimming: 4 bases; J trimming: 5 bases; junction bases outside the gene matches: 13. Germline CDR1 reads SGHNT; CDR2 reads YYREEE (reference sequence). CDR3 amino acids: CASSRGSSGVRNEQYF. The DNA of the CDR3 is TGTGCCAGCAGCCGGGGGTCTAGCGGGGTAAGAAACGAGCAGTACTTC.

The J gene is TRBJ2-7, the V gene TRBV6-5; 10 nucleotides align to TRBD1. The trim removed 5 bases at V and 2 bases at J, leaving 3 bases unmatched. Germline CDR1 reads MNHEY; CDR2 reads SVGAGI. The CDR3 spans 14 residues. This CDR3 is CASSIGQGAYEQYF. The CDR3, as DNA: TGTGCCAGCAGTATCGGACAGGGGGCCTACGAGCAGTACTTC.

The V call is TRBV9, the J call TRBJ2-1, with 7 bases aligning to TRBD1. The CDR3 is 15 amino acids. J lost 4 bases, V lost 0 bases, and 4 bases had no gene match. The V gene's germline CDR1 is SGDLS and CDR2 YYNGEE. This CDR3 reads CASSVAGQEYNEQFF. As DNA, the CDR3 is TGTGCCAGCAGCGTAGCCGGACAGGAATACAATGAGCAGTTCTTC.

V is TRBV7-9 and J is TRBJ2-3; possible D gene TRBD1, 6 bases. Trimming removed 5 bases at V and 0 bases at J, with 9 bases between. CDR1 SEHNR and CDR2 FQNEAQ come from the germline V gene (reference sequence). The CDR3 is 14 residues long. The CDR3, as DNA: TGTGCCAGCAGCCCAGGGGTTAGCACAGATACGCAGTATTTT. As protein: CASSPGVSTDTQYF.

The chain links TRBV28 to TRBJ1-4; 12 nucleotides line up with TRBD1. The CDR3 is 17 residues long. CDR1 is MDHEN and CDR2 is SYDVKM in the germline V gene. J lost 11 bases, V lost 3 bases, and 13 bases had no gene match. The CDR3 protein is CASSLVFLGQGAVKLFF. DNA of the CDR3: TGTGCCAGCAGTTTGGTGTTCCTGGGACAGGGGGCGGTCAAACTGTTTTTT.

The rearrangement uses TRBV11-3 and TRBJ1-1; D is ambiguous. The germline CDR1 and CDR2 sequences are SGHNT and YENEEA. The V end lost 5 bases, the J end lost 8 bases, and 12 bases lay between the germline ends. The CDR3 is 12 amino acids. CDR3 protein: CASSASLKEAFF. CDR3 DNA sequence: TGTGCCAGCAGCGCTAGCCTGAAGGAAGCTTTCTTT.

V usage is TRBV28 and J usage is TRBJ1-1, with unresolved D. Trimming removed 6 bases at V and 7 bases at J, with 15 bases between. Germline V lookup: CDR1 MDHEN, CDR2 SYDVKM. CDR3 length: 13 residues. CDR3 in amino acids: CASSLPGQDEAFF. The CDR3 coding sequence is TGTGCCAGCAGCCTCCCGGGTCAGGATGAAGCTTTCTTT.

This chain joins TRBV7-9 and TRBJ2-1, with D perhaps given as TRBD1 or TRBD2 (7 bases each). Germline loops: CDR1 SEHNR, CDR2 FQNEAQ (reference sequence). V was clipped by 1 base and J by 6 bases, with 13 bases between them. The CDR3 has 15 amino acids. Here the CDR3 reads CASSLVRGRVNEQFF. The DNA of the CDR3 is TGTGCCAGCAGCTTAGTCAGGGGGAGGGTCAATGAGCAGTTCTTC.

The chain combines TRBV7-2 with TRBJ2-2, with 8 positions matching TRBD1. Unmatched junction bases numbered 7, after V lost 6 bases and J lost 7 bases. Germline V lookup: CDR1 SGHTA, CDR2 FQGNSA. This CDR3 is built from 14 residues. CDR3 residues: CASRQGAPIGELFF. The CDR3 DNA follows: TGTGCCAGCAGGCAGGGGGCGCCCATCGGGGAGCTGTTTTTT.

The chain carries TRBV6-5 and TRBJ1-1; D may be TRBD1 (5 bases). Trimming took off 6 bases at V and 4 bases at J, with 12 bases between the two ends. Germline V gene data show CDR1 as MNHEY and CDR2 as SVGAGI. This CDR3 spans 13 amino acids. CDR3 protein: CASSFMGGTEAFF. DNA for the CDR3: TGTGCCAGCAGCTTCATGGGGGGCACTGAAGCTTTCTTT.

V gene TRBV11-1 combines with J gene TRBJ1-2, with unresolved D. CDR3 length: 15 amino acids. V gave up 6 bases and J gave up 2 bases, with 16 bases separating them. Germline CDR1 SGHAT, CDR2 FQDESV (reference sequence). The CDR3 bases are TGTGCCAGCAGGCTAGACGGGCAAGGGAACTATGGCTACACCTTC. This codes for CASRLDGQGNYGYTF.

The chain is built from TRBV28 and TRBJ1-2, with D possibly being TRBD1 (5 bases). The CDR3 is made up of 14 amino acids. Trimming shortened V by 1 base and J by 3 bases, and 9 bases separated the two germline ends. Germline-derived CDR1 and CDR2 are MDHEN and SYDVKM. The DNA for the CDR3 is TGTGCCAGCAGTTTATATCAGGGCTACTATGGCTACACCTTC. As protein: CASSLYQGYYGYTF.

CDR3 loop: CASSQGSGNAVEKLFF. DNA for the CDR3: TGTGCCAGCAGCCAAGGGTCCGGAAACGCGGTCGAAAAACTGTTTTTT. This chain links TRBV4-2 with TRBJ1-4; no clear D gene. This CDR3 spans 16 amino acids. The V end was cut by 1 base, the J end by 8 bases, with 17 bases between. CDR1 LGHNA and CDR2 YNFKEQ come from the germline V gene.

J is TRBJ2-4 and V is TRBV4-1; D not resolved. CDR3 length: 15 residues. Germline CDR1 reads MGHRA; CDR2 reads YSYEKL. V was shortened by 1 base and J by 5 bases, with 12 bases between the two germline ends. The CDR3 bases are TGCGCCAGCAGCCAAGTTTACAGTGGCCAAAACATTCAGTACTTC. Its protein is CASSQVYSGQNIQYF.

J is TRBJ1-2 and V is TRBV6-5; perhaps TRBD1 as D (5 bases). CDR3 size: 14 residues. V was shortened by 0 bases and J by 8 bases, with 13 bases between the two germline ends. Germline lookup yields CDR1 MNHEY and CDR2 SVGAGI. The DNA of the CDR3 is TGTGCCAGCAGTTACTCGTTTGGGGACGCCGGCTACACCTTC. This sequence encodes CASSYSFGDAGYTF.

V gene TRBV10-1 combines with J gene TRBJ2-3, with D possibly TRBD1 on 6 matching bases. The CDR3 sequence is 15 residues long. The germline V gene has CDR1 WNHNN and CDR2 SYGVQD (reference sequence). V shed 3 bases and J shed 8 bases, with 18 bases lying between them. The CDR3 nucleotides read TGCGCCAGCAGTGATACTGGGGGCTCAGCGATTACGCAGTATTTT. This sequence encodes CASSDTGGSAITQYF.

The chain has TRBV25-1 and TRBJ2-3; D is unclear. Trimming left V 1 base short and J 6 bases short, with 8 bases between. Germline loops: CDR1 MGHDK, CDR2 SYGVNS. The CDR3 extends over 13 amino acids. The CDR3 region is CASSEFGLDTQYF. The CDR3, as DNA: TGTGCCAGCAGTGAATTTGGGTTGGATACGCAGTATTTT.

The rearrangement uses TRBV5-1 and TRBJ1-2, with D unresolved. This CDR3 has 13 residues. Trimming removed 3 bases at V and 0 bases at J, with 6 bases between. Germline CDR1 SGHRS, CDR2 YFSETQ. Here the CDR3 DNA reads TGCGCCAGCAGCTGGACTCCTAACTATGGCTACACCTTC. It yields the protein CASSWTPNYGYTF.

In its sample, this clone was seen a few times. The gene calls are TRBV25-1 and TRBJ2-2, with D possibly being TRBD1 (6 bases). The ends were cut back, 3 bases at V and 7 bases at J, with 12 bases in the middle. The CDR3 consists of 14 residues. Germline V gene sequence: CDR1 MGHDK, CDR2 SYGVNS. The chain's CDR3 is CASSDRTEIGELFF. In DNA form, the CDR3 reads TGTGCCAGCAGTGACCGGACAGAGATCGGGGAGCTGTTTTTT. Looking up the rest from reference TRBV25-1 and TRBJ2-2 gives the full variable domain: EADIYQTPRYLVIGTGKKITLECSQTMGHDKMYWYQQDPGMELHLIHYSYGVNSTEKGDLSSESTVSRIRTEHFPLTLESARPSHTSQYLCASSDRTEIGELFFGEGSRLTVL.

CDR3 protein: CASSMGQGPNQPQHF. The CDR3 nucleotides read TGTGCCAGTAGTATGGGACAGGGACCCAATCAGCCCCAGCATTTT. The V gene is TRBV19, the J gene TRBJ1-5, with 9 bases that match TRBD1. Germline V lookup: CDR1 LNHDA, CDR2 SQIVND (reference sequence). The CDR3 totals 15 residues. V was clipped by 3 bases and J by 3 bases; unmatched bases: 3.

This sequence joins TRBV11-1 and TRBJ2-7; D unclear. The CDR3 length is 13 residues. The germline gives CDR1 SGHAT, CDR2 FQDESV (reference sequence). V gave up 5 bases and J gave up 2 bases, with 10 bases separating them. The CDR3 is CASSQRLAYEQYF. The CDR3 region has the DNA TGTGCCAGCAGCCAAAGGCTAGCCTACGAGCAGTACTTC.

This clone was found a few times. This chain connects TRBV5-1 to TRBJ1-3; 10 bases map to TRBD1. This CDR3 spans 14 amino acids. Trimming cost V 4 bases and J 6 bases; bases outside gene matches: 4. CDR1 and CDR2 from the germline V gene are SGHRS and YFSETQ. The CDR3 is CASSRGQGPNTIYF. CDR3 sequence (DNA): TGCGCCAGCAGCCGGGGACAGGGGCCAAACACCATATATTTT.

The chain joins TRBV7-9 to TRBJ1-5; 9 nucleotides align to TRBD1. Looked up from germline, CDR1 is SEHNR and CDR2 is FQNEAQ (reference sequence). With V trimmed by 4 bases and J by 2 bases, 6 bases remained unmatched. This CDR3 is 16 amino acids long. The DNA of the CDR3 is TGTGCCAGCAGCTGGCGGGACAGGGTAGGCAATCAGCCCCAGCATTTT. Translation gives CASSWRDRVGNQPQHF.

This rearrangement joins TRBV20-1 to TRBJ1-2; no clear D gene. The germline V and J ends were trimmed by 4 bases and 4 bases, with 7 bases remaining between them. Germline CDR1 DFQATT, CDR2 SNEGSKA (reference sequence). The CDR3 consists of 11 residues. The CDR3 is CSATPGYGYTF. The CDR3 DNA sequence: TGCAGTGCTACGCCAGGCTATGGCTACACCTTC.

CDR3: CASSPARGAFGNTIYF. The CDR3 coding sequence is TGTGCCAGCAGCCCCGCAAGGGGGGCATTTGGAAACACCATATATTTT. The chain joins TRBV6-2 or TRBV6-3 to TRBJ1-3; weak D call: TRBD1 (6 bases). Germline lookup yields CDR1 MNHEY and CDR2 SVGEGT. Trimming left V 6 bases short and J 3 bases short, with 18 bases between. The CDR3 has 16 residues.

This chain links TRBV12-3 or TRBV12-4 with TRBJ1-5, with unresolved D. Trimming pared 4 bases from V and 2 bases from J, leaving 6 bases between. The CDR3 has 13 amino acids. The CDR3 region has the DNA TGTGCCAGCAGTTCCGGGGGCAATCAGCCCCAGCATTTT. Protein: CASSSGGNQPQHF.

This chain joins TRBV28 and TRBJ1-5; TRBD1 is a possible D gene (5 bases). Germline V gene data show CDR1 as MDHEN and CDR2 as SYDVKM. Trimming shortened V by 7 bases and J by 12 bases, and 25 bases separated the two germline ends. The CDR3 consists of 15 residues. CDR3 in amino acids: CASTSVGAGKLNQHF. The CDR3 region has the DNA TGTGCCAGCACCTCGGTCGGGGCAGGGAAGTTAAACCAGCATTTT.

The V and J genes are TRBV12-3 or TRBV12-4 and TRBJ2-7; D unresolved. The CDR3 has 12 amino acids. V lost 5 bases and J 2 bases, leaving 7 bases between the germline ends. The CDR3 reads CASSTDAYEQYF. The CDR3 DNA reads as TGTGCCAGCAGTACGGACGCCTACGAGCAGTACTTC.